The 10 T cell receptor beta chains below come from one sample, sequenced in a study of blood T cell repertoires in COVID-19. Profiling relied on immunoSEQ multiplex PCR, and the TCRdb table lists in-frame clones only, not all of them. The table includes over 250,000 clones, over 75% detected once. The material sequenced was peripheral blood. Receptors originate from a human donor in a cohort sampled during active COVID-19.

V is TRBV2 and J is TRBJ1-3; D ambiguous. V lost 2 bases, J lost 0 bases, and 11 bases lay in between. Germline lookup yields CDR1 SNHLY and CDR2 FYNNEI. The CDR3 spans 16 residues. The CDR3 bases are TGTGCCAGCAGTGAATTTGCCGACACCTCTGGAAACACCATATATTTT. It yields the protein CASSEFADTSGNTIYF.

The CDR3 DNA reads TGTGCCAGCAGCCGGACTAGCCCAGCTAATGAGCAGTTCTTC. It translates to CASSRTSPANEQFF. V is TRBV7-3 and J is TRBJ2-1; TRBD2 matches 8 bases. Germline V gives CDR1 SGHTA, CDR2 FQGTGA. This CDR3 spans 14 amino acids. The junction had 7 bases not matched to a gene; V was cut back by 5 bases and J by 7 bases.

The genes are TRBV6-5 and TRBJ1-1; D is unclear. V shed 6 bases and J shed 1 base, with 9 bases lying between them. The CDR3 contains 13 residues. Germline V gene data show CDR1 as MNHEY and CDR2 as SVGAGI. This CDR3 reads CASSRPGNTEAFF. The CDR3 DNA is TGTGCCAGCAGCCGCCCAGGGAACACTGAAGCTTTCTTT.

Details on this clone: An end of the junction differs from the germline gene, which may be a read error. The chain recombines TRBV11-2 with TRBJ2-1; 8 bases line up with TRBD1. The germline gives CDR1 SGHAT, CDR2 FQNNGV. CDR3 length: 12 amino acids. CDR3 in amino acids: CASSLSLTGVIF. The CDR3 DNA sequence: TGTGCCAGCAGCCTTAGCTTGACAGGGGTAATCTTC.

The chain couples TRBV5-1 to TRBJ2-1; 10 bases map to TRBD2. The CDR3 contains 16 residues. V shed 4 bases and J 5 bases; nucleotides not matched to a gene: 9. Germline V gives CDR1 SGHRS, CDR2 YFSETQ. In nucleotides, the CDR3 is TGCGCCAGCAGCATATTAGCGGGAGGCCTACACAATGAGCAGTTCTTC. Amino acid sequence: CASSILAGGLHNEQFF.

The chain uses TRBV9 and TRBJ1-5; D gene ambiguous. CDR1 and CDR2 (germline): SGDLS, YYNGEE. The CDR3 sequence is 13 residues long. V was cut by 0 bases and J by 3 bases, with 4 bases left in between. The CDR3 region is CASSVDHNQPQHF. The CDR3 DNA is TGTGCCAGCAGCGTAGATCACAATCAGCCCCAGCATTTT.

This chain connects TRBV5-1 to TRBJ2-1; D might be TRBD1 (6 bases). CDR3 length equals 14 residues. V was cut by 3 bases and J by 3 bases, with 10 bases left in between. Germline V CDR1 and CDR2: SGHRS, YFSETQ. The CDR3 protein is CASSYSGDYNEQFF. CDR3 DNA: TGCGCCAGCAGCTACTCAGGGGACTACAATGAGCAGTTCTTC.

This clone was found once. The CDR3 reads CASSFGSGSLLTGELFF. In DNA form, the CDR3 reads TGTGCCAGCAGCTTCGGTAGCGGGAGTTTGCTCACCGGGGAGCTGTTTTTT. The J gene is TRBJ2-2, the V gene TRBV7-8, with TRBD2 identical over 9 bases. Germline loops: CDR1 SGHVS, CDR2 FQNEAQ. J gave up 4 bases and V 3 bases, and 9 bases lay outside the gene matches. The CDR3 contains 17 residues.

The chain is built from TRBV11-2 and TRBJ2-7, with D perhaps matching TRBD1 (5 bases). The CDR3 has 16 residues. Germline V gives CDR1 SGHAT, CDR2 FQNNGV. Trimming left V 1 base short and J 2 bases short, with 15 bases between. DNA of the CDR3: TGTGCCAGCAGCTTAGCCCCTAGGGGTCGGACCTACGAGCAGTACTTC. Protein: CASSLAPRGRTYEQYF.

This clone was observed at least ten times. The chain couples TRBV5-4 to TRBJ1-2; D is unclear. Germline V gene sequence: CDR1 SGHNT, CDR2 YYREEE (reference sequence). The V end lost 1 base, the J end lost 7 bases, and 11 bases lay between the germline ends. This CDR3 has 13 amino acids. CDR3 region: CASSLSSGGGYTF. For the CDR3, the DNA is TGTGCCAGCAGCTTGTCCTCAGGTGGTGGCTACACCTTC.